This T cell receptor (beta chain) was recovered during a study of blood T cells in healthy people across ages. Findings and limits, study-wide: Long-lived donors had more naive CD4+ cells and higher diversity than aged donors.

This CDR3 has 13 amino acids. Trimming took 5 bases from V and 1 from J, leaving 11 bases between them. CDR1 DFQATT and CDR2 SNEGSKA come from the germline V gene (reference sequence). On this clonotype: No antigen is known for it.

The authors ran a second PCR of roughly 6 to 12 cycles using a sample-barcoded 5' primer and a J-beta primer mix. A single record per CDR3 protein comes from TCRdb applying MiXCR to the 5' RACE reads. The data contain 800,000 to 1,000,000 distinct CDR3 sequences, about 44% of them singletons. The source is a man aged 30 to 45 in good health. The specimen was blood. The chain links TRBV20-1 to TRBJ2-5; D possibly corresponds to TRBD1 (7 bases). The DNA for the CDR3 is TGCAGTGCTGGGGGGACAGCCCAAGAGACCCAGTACTTC. Protein product: CSAGGTAQETQYF.